Listed below are T cell receptor beta chains from one sample, sequenced in a study of early T cells in non-severe SARS-CoV-2 infection. TCRdb analysed the 5' RACE reads with MiXCR anew, one entry per CDR3 protein. Here the sample spans 80,000 to 95,000 distinct CDR3 sequences, approximately 15% being singletons. Source: whole blood, taken at baseline. Source of these receptors: an adult who was a healthcare worker with PCR-confirmed SARS-CoV-2 infection or an uninfected control (not recorded which). Both conserved end residues are part of each CDR3. Fields, in order: J gene, D gene, V gene, clone size, CDR3 DNA, CDR3 protein. D genes are given only for firm matches. The size entry is marked missing in some rows and otherwise reads once, few, many or a size class.

J gene: TRBJ1-1; D gene: TRBD1; V gene: TRBV12-3/TRBV12-4; clone size: few; CDR3 DNA: TGTGCCAGCAGACGGACAGGGGGACTGAACACTGAAGCTTTCTTT; CDR3 protein: CASRRTGGLNTEAFF
J gene: TRBJ2-1; D gene: TRBD1; V gene: TRBV12-3/TRBV12-4; clone size: many; CDR3 DNA: TGTGCCAGCAGTCCGACAGGGGACAATGAACAGTTCTTC; CDR3 protein: CASSPTGDNEQFF
J gene: TRBJ1-4; D gene: TRBD1; V gene: TRBV28; clone size: .; CDR3 DNA: TGTGCCAGCAGCCCAGACAGGGGGCATACTAATGAAAAACTGTTTTTT; CDR3 protein: CASSPDRGHTNEKLFF
J gene: TRBJ1-4; D gene: TRBD1; V gene: TRBV10-3; clone size: many; CDR3 DNA: TGTGCCATCAGTGACTCGGACAGGGGCCCGGAAAAACTGTTTTTT; CDR3 protein: CAISDSDRGPEKLFF
J gene: TRBJ2-5; D gene: TRBD2; V gene: TRBV20-1; clone size: .; CDR3 DNA: TGCAGTGCTAGAATAGCGGGAGGGCAAGAGACCCAGTACTTC; CDR3 protein: CSARIAGGQETQYF
J gene: TRBJ2-1; D gene: .; V gene: TRBV7-2; clone size: few; CDR3 DNA: TGTGCCAGCAGCTTATCTGCTTGGGCTGAGCAGTTCTTC; CDR3 protein: CASSLSAWAEQFF
J gene: TRBJ2-1; D gene: TRBD2; V gene: TRBV11-2; clone size: few; CDR3 DNA: TGTGCCAGCAGCTTGGGAGGGAATTTGAACAATGAGCAGTTCTTC; CDR3 protein: CASSLGGNLNNEQFF
J gene: TRBJ2-1; D gene: .; V gene: TRBV20-1; clone size: .; CDR3 DNA: TGCAGTGCTATCAGGGGGGGTTACAATGAGCAGTTCTTC; CDR3 protein: CSAIRGGYNEQFF
J gene: TRBJ2-1; D gene: .; V gene: TRBV20-1; clone size: many; CDR3 DNA: TGCAGTGCCCAAGCGGCGAGCTCCTACAATGAGCAGTTCTTC; CDR3 protein: CSAQAASSYNEQFF
J gene: TRBJ2-7; D gene: .; V gene: TRBV9; clone size: many; CDR3 DNA: TGTGCCAGCAGCGGAGCTGTCGGGCCCCCCTACGAGCAGTACTTC; CDR3 protein: CASSGAVGPPYEQYF
J gene: TRBJ1-1; D gene: .; V gene: TRBV20-1; clone size: few; CDR3 DNA: TGCAGTGCTCCCGGACCCTACACTGAAGCTTTCTTT; CDR3 protein: CSAPGPYTEAFF
J gene: TRBJ2-3; D gene: .; V gene: TRBV6-6; clone size: .; CDR3 DNA: TGTGCCAGCAGTTCGGGGGCTAGTACGCAGTATTTT; CDR3 protein: CASSSGASTQYF
J gene: TRBJ2-1; D gene: .; V gene: TRBV2; clone size: .; CDR3 DNA: TGTGCCAGCAGTGTTGCAGCGGCCACCTACAATGAGCAGTTCTTC; CDR3 protein: CASSVAAATYNEQFF
J gene: TRBJ1-1; D gene: .; V gene: TRBV11-2; clone size: few; CDR3 DNA: TGTGCCAGCAGCTTCCAGGGGAGAAGTACTGAAGCTTTCTTT; CDR3 protein: CASSFQGRSTEAFF
J gene: TRBJ1-4; D gene: .; V gene: TRBV7-9; clone size: .; CDR3 DNA: TGTGCCAGCAGCCGTACAGGCTTGACAACTAATGAAAAACTGTTTTTT; CDR3 protein: CASSRTGLTTNEKLFF
J gene: TRBJ2-4; D gene: .; V gene: TRBV2; clone size: .; CDR3 DNA: TGTGCCAGCAGTGTAGAAGGGAAGATAGCCAAAAACATTCAGTACTTC; CDR3 protein: CASSVEGKIAKNIQYF
J gene: TRBJ2-5; D gene: TRBD2; V gene: TRBV10-3; clone size: few; CDR3 DNA: TGTGCCATAGGGACTAGCGAAGAGACCCAGTACTTC; CDR3 protein: CAIGTSEETQYF
J gene: TRBJ2-7; D gene: TRBD1; V gene: TRBV18; clone size: few; CDR3 DNA: TGTGCCAGCTCAGGACAGGCCTCCTACGAGCAGTACTTC; CDR3 protein: CASSGQASYEQYF
J gene: TRBJ2-7; D gene: TRBD2; V gene: TRBV4-3; clone size: .; CDR3 DNA: TGCGCCAGCAGCCAAGATCGGGACTATCGTTTCTACGAGCAGTACTTC; CDR3 protein: CASSQDRDYRFYEQYF
J gene: TRBJ2-1; D gene: TRBD2; V gene: TRBV18; clone size: .; CDR3 DNA: TGTGCCAGCTCACCACTCGGGACTAGCCCCCTTTACAATGAGCAGTTCTTC; CDR3 protein: CASSPLGTSPLYNEQFF
J gene: TRBJ1-2; D gene: .; V gene: TRBV5-1; clone size: .; CDR3 DNA: TGCGCCAGCAGCTTCCCAGGGAGCAACTATGGCTACACCTTC; CDR3 protein: CASSFPGSNYGYTF
J gene: TRBJ2-2; D gene: .; V gene: TRBV7-2; clone size: .; CDR3 DNA: TGTGCCAGCAGCTTGGGGATTACCGGGGAGCTGTTTTTT; CDR3 protein: CASSLGITGELFF
J gene: TRBJ2-5; D gene: TRBD2; V gene: TRBV24-1; clone size: .; CDR3 DNA: TGTGCCACCAGTGATAGACTAGCGGGAGCACGGGAGACCCAGTACTTC; CDR3 protein: CATSDRLAGARETQYF
J gene: TRBJ2-3; D gene: .; V gene: TRBV7-9; clone size: .; CDR3 DNA: TGTGCCAGCAGCTCCAGGAGGGCAGATACGCAGTATTTT; CDR3 protein: CASSSRRADTQYF
J gene: TRBJ1-1; D gene: .; V gene: TRBV18; clone size: many; CDR3 DNA: TGTGCCAGCTCACCGACCAGGTTGAACACTGAAGCTTTCTTT; CDR3 protein: CASSPTRLNTEAFF
J gene: TRBJ2-1; D gene: TRBD2; V gene: TRBV2; clone size: .; CDR3 DNA: TGTGCCAGCATTATCAGCGGGAGGGGCAATGAGCAGTTCTTC; CDR3 protein: CASIISGRGNEQFF
J gene: TRBJ2-7; D gene: TRBD1; V gene: TRBV6-5; clone size: many; CDR3 DNA: TGTGCCAGCAGTCGGACAGGCCCCAGGGGGAGCGAGCAGTACTTC; CDR3 protein: CASSRTGPRGSEQYF
J gene: TRBJ2-3; D gene: .; V gene: TRBV20-1; clone size: few; CDR3 DNA: TGCAGTGCTACCAGGGGTGACACAGATACGCAGTATTTT; CDR3 protein: CSATRGDTDTQYF
J gene: TRBJ2-3; D gene: TRBD2; V gene: TRBV7-2; clone size: few; CDR3 DNA: TGTGCCAGCAGCGGCCAACCACTAGCGGGAATCACAGATACGCAGTATTTT; CDR3 protein: CASSGQPLAGITDTQYF
J gene: TRBJ1-2; D gene: TRBD1; V gene: TRBV10-2; clone size: .; CDR3 DNA: TGCGCCAGCACCGGACAGGGAGATGGCTACACCTTC; CDR3 protein: CASTGQGDGYTF
J gene: TRBJ2-1; D gene: .; V gene: TRBV28; clone size: .; CDR3 DNA: TGTGCCAGCAGTCGCATGAGCTCCTACAATGAGCAGTTCTTC; CDR3 protein: CASSRMSSYNEQFF
J gene: TRBJ2-7; D gene: TRBD1; V gene: TRBV7-8; clone size: .; CDR3 DNA: TGTGCCAGCAGCTTAGGACAGGGCTTGCTCGAGCAGTACTTC; CDR3 protein: CASSLGQGLLEQYF
J gene: TRBJ2-1; D gene: TRBD2; V gene: TRBV7-2; clone size: many; CDR3 DNA: TGTGCCAGCAGCTTAGAGCGGGAGGGTGAGCAGTTCTTC; CDR3 protein: CASSLEREGEQFF
J gene: TRBJ2-7; D gene: TRBD2; V gene: TRBV7-2; clone size: few; CDR3 DNA: TGTGCCAGCAGCTCTCCGGGACTAGGACACTACGAGCAGTACTTC; CDR3 protein: CASSSPGLGHYEQYF
J gene: TRBJ2-3; D gene: .; V gene: TRBV5-1; clone size: .; CDR3 DNA: TGCGCCAGCAGCAACGGGGAGAGCACAGATACGCAGTATTTT; CDR3 protein: CASSNGESTDTQYF
J gene: TRBJ2-2; D gene: TRBD2; V gene: TRBV28; clone size: .; CDR3 DNA: TGTGCCAGCATCGAAGGACTAGCGGGCACCGGGGAGCTGTTTTTT; CDR3 protein: CASIEGLAGTGELFF
J gene: TRBJ1-1; D gene: TRBD1; V gene: TRBV5-8; clone size: .; CDR3 DNA: TGTGCCAGCAGCTCCCAGGGGGCCAGCACTGAAGCTTTCTTT; CDR3 protein: CASSSQGASTEAFF
J gene: TRBJ2-3; D gene: .; V gene: TRBV24-1; clone size: .; CDR3 DNA: TGTGCCACCAGTGCGCTCTCCACAGATACGCAGTATTTT; CDR3 protein: CATSALSTDTQYF
J gene: TRBJ1-5; D gene: .; V gene: TRBV19; clone size: few; CDR3 DNA: TGTGCCAGTAGTATAGATGTTCTGACGGCCCAGGGACGGCCCCAGCATTTT; CDR3 protein: CASSIDVLTAQGRPQHF
J gene: TRBJ2-1; D gene: .; V gene: TRBV11-2; clone size: .; CDR3 DNA: TGTGCCAGCAGCTTAGAGGAAGGTGATCTCTCCTACAATGAGCAGTTCTTC; CDR3 protein: CASSLEEGDLSYNEQFF
J gene: TRBJ2-5; D gene: TRBD1; V gene: TRBV6-5; clone size: .; CDR3 DNA: TGTGCCAGCAGTTTAGGGACAGGGGGCCACGAGACCCAGTACTTC; CDR3 protein: CASSLGTGGHETQYF
J gene: TRBJ2-7; D gene: .; V gene: TRBV5-1; clone size: .; CDR3 DNA: TGCGCCAGCAGCCGGGACCGGGAGCAGTACTTC; CDR3 protein: CASSRDREQYF
J gene: TRBJ2-1; D gene: .; V gene: TRBV20-1; clone size: .; CDR3 DNA: TGCAGTGCTATATCCCCTCCGGACAGCTCCTACAATGAGCAGTTCTTC; CDR3 protein: CSAISPPDSSYNEQFF
J gene: TRBJ2-5; D gene: .; V gene: TRBV28; clone size: few; CDR3 DNA: TGTGCCAGCAGTTTCGACGACAGAGCAGAGACCCAGTACTTC; CDR3 protein: CASSFDDRAETQYF
J gene: TRBJ2-7; D gene: TRBD2; V gene: TRBV7-2; clone size: few; CDR3 DNA: TGTGCCAGCAGTCCAGCGGGACCCTACGAGCAGTACTTC; CDR3 protein: CASSPAGPYEQYF
J gene: TRBJ2-3; D gene: TRBD2; V gene: TRBV28; clone size: many; CDR3 DNA: TGTGCCAGCAGTCCCACCGCCGGGACTAGTAGCACAGATACGCAGTATTTT; CDR3 protein: CASSPTAGTSSTDTQYF
J gene: TRBJ1-5; D gene: .; V gene: TRBV21-1; clone size: few; CDR3 DNA: TGTGCCAGCAGGAAGGGGGGGGCGAGTCAGCCCCAGCATTTT; CDR3 protein: CASRKGGASQPQHF
J gene: TRBJ2-7; D gene: .; V gene: TRBV6-1; clone size: .; CDR3 DNA: TGTGCCAGCAGCCGAGGGTTCGAGACAGGCCCCTACGAGCAGTACTTC; CDR3 protein: CASSRGFETGPYEQYF
J gene: TRBJ1-1; D gene: .; V gene: TRBV29-1; clone size: .; CDR3 DNA: TGCAGCGTTGATCGGGGAAGAGGAACTGAAGCTTTCTTT; CDR3 protein: CSVDRGRGTEAFF
J gene: TRBJ2-7; D gene: TRBD1; V gene: TRBV4-1; clone size: few; CDR3 DNA: TGCGCCAGCAGCCAAGATGGGCCAGGGGGCACCTACGAGCAGTACTTC; CDR3 protein: CASSQDGPGGTYEQYF
J gene: TRBJ2-2; D gene: .; V gene: TRBV25-1; clone size: few; CDR3 DNA: TGTGCCAGCAGTGAATCAGGGCACACCGGGGAGCTGTTTTTT; CDR3 protein: CASSESGHTGELFF
J gene: TRBJ1-2; D gene: TRBD1; V gene: TRBV12-3/TRBV12-4; clone size: many; CDR3 DNA: TGTGCCAGCAGCCCGACAGGGGGCGGTGGCTACACCTTC; CDR3 protein: CASSPTGGGGYTF
J gene: TRBJ2-7; D gene: .; V gene: TRBV10-1; clone size: .; CDR3 DNA: TGCGCCAGCAAGAAAGGGAGCGAGCAGTACTTC; CDR3 protein: CASKKGSEQYF
J gene: TRBJ2-1; D gene: TRBD1; V gene: TRBV6-2/TRBV6-3; clone size: .; CDR3 DNA: TGTGCCAGCGGACAGGGGATTTGGGAGCAGTTCTTC; CDR3 protein: CASGQGIWEQFF
J gene: TRBJ2-1; D gene: .; V gene: TRBV6-6; clone size: few; CDR3 DNA: TGTGCCAGCAGTTACTCGATAGGGGATAATGAGCAGTTCTTC; CDR3 protein: CASSYSIGDNEQFF
J gene: TRBJ1-2; D gene: .; V gene: TRBV7-6; clone size: .; CDR3 DNA: TGTGCCAGCAGCGTAAACAGGGCCGGCTATGGCTACACCTTC; CDR3 protein: CASSVNRAGYGYTF
J gene: TRBJ1-1; D gene: .; V gene: TRBV5-4; clone size: .; CDR3 DNA: TGTGCCAGCAGCTTGCCGACAGCTCGGAACACTGAAGCTTTCTTT; CDR3 protein: CASSLPTARNTEAFF